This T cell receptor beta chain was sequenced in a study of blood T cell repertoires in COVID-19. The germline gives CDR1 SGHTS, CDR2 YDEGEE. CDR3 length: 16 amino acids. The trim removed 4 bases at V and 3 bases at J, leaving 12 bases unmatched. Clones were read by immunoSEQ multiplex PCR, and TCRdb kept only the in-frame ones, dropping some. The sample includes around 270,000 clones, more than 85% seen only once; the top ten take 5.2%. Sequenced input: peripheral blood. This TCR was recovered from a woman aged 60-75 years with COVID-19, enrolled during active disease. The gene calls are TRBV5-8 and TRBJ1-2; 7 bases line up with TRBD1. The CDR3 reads CASSLGPSGTDYGYTF. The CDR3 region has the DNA TGTGCCAGCAGCCTGGGCCCTTCCGGGACAGACTATGGCTACACCTTC.